The next 24 T cell receptor beta chains were all read from a single sample in a study of blood T cell repertoires in COVID-19. The data were produced by immunoSEQ multiplex PCR, yet TCRdb's version contains in-frame clones alone and is incomplete. The data contain about 75,000 clones, 70% to 90% of them singletons. Sequencing used peripheral blood. All receptors derive from a human donor in a cohort sampled during active COVID-19.

The chain couples TRBV7-2 to TRBJ2-1, with a tentative D call TRBD2 (6 bases). Trimming stripped 5 bases from V and 6 bases from J, with 29 bases between. CDR3 length: 19 amino acids. In germline, CDR1 is SGHTA, CDR2 FQGNSA. The chain's CDR3 is CASSPLSGLPITSGNEQFF. The CDR3 nucleotides are TGTGCCAGCAGCCCGTTATCCGGACTACCCATTACTTCGGGCAATGAGCAGTTCTTC.

This rearrangement joins TRBV5-1 to TRBJ2-7, with TRBD1 identical over 7 bases. J gave up 2 bases and V 4 bases, and 12 bases lay outside the gene matches. Germline V gene data show CDR1 as SGHRS and CDR2 as YFSETQ. The CDR3 length is 16 residues. The CDR3: CASSLLTGPFPYEQYF. The DNA for the CDR3 is TGCGCCAGCAGCCTACTGACAGGGCCCTTCCCCTACGAGCAGTACTTC. Full variable domain (missing parts from reference TRBV5-1 and TRBJ2-7): KAGVTQTPRYLIKTRGQQVTLSCSPISGHRSVSWYQQTPGQGLQFLFEYFSETQRNKGNFPGRFSGRQFSNSRSEMNVSTLELGDSALYLCASSLLTGPFPYEQYFGPGTRLTVT.

CDR3 coding DNA: TGTGCCAGCAGCATCGGGTCCTACAATGAGCAGTTCTTC. Protein sequence: CASSIGSYNEQFF. The chain has TRBV7-2 and TRBJ2-1; D ambiguous. The CDR3 sequence is 13 residues long. The germline V gene encodes CDR1 SGHTA and CDR2 FQGNSA. Trimming left V 5 bases short and J 1 base short, with 6 bases between.

The chain uses TRBV18 and TRBJ1-3; no definite D call. This CDR3 is built from 17 residues. Germline V lookup: CDR1 KGHSH, CDR2 LQKENI. Trimming took off 0 bases at V and 0 bases at J, with 12 bases between the two ends. The CDR3 region is CASSPPSVPLSGNTIYF. The CDR3 DNA is TGTGCCAGCTCACCACCTTCGGTCCCCCTCTCTGGAAACACCATATATTTT.

The chain uses TRBV19 and TRBJ1-2; the match to TRBD1 covers 7 bases. V shed 3 bases, J shed 0 bases, and the junction held 10 bases outside the gene matches. Germline lookup yields CDR1 LNHDA and CDR2 SQIVND (reference sequence). This CDR3 has 17 amino acids. CDR3 bases: TGTGCCAGTAGTATCCTTCTAACAGGGGCGGCTAACTATGGCTACACCTTC. This translates into CASSILLTGAANYGYTF.

The chain links TRBV5-1 to TRBJ2-3; TRBD2 might be the D (6 bases). The V and J ends lost 0 bases and 0 bases respectively, with 14 bases between them. Per the germline V gene, CDR1 is SGHRS and CDR2 is YFSETQ. This CDR3 comprises 17 residues. In DNA form, the CDR3 reads TGCGCCAGCAGCTTGGGGATTCAGCGGGCTAGCACAGATACGCAGTATTTT. Its protein product is CASSLGIQRASTDTQYF.

V is TRBV24-1 and J is TRBJ2-2; 8 nucleotides match TRBD2. Looked up from germline, CDR1 is KGHDR and CDR2 is SFDVKD. The CDR3 extends over 14 amino acids. The trim removed 10 bases at V and 2 bases at J, leaving 5 bases unmatched. The CDR3 bases are TGTGCCACGGAGGGACTAGGAAACACCGGGGAGCTGTTTTTT. It is translated as CATEGLGNTGELFF.

This clone was seen a single time. The chain is built from TRBV5-1 and TRBJ2-3, with 11 positions matching TRBD2. The trim removed 0 bases at V and 2 bases at J, leaving 5 bases unmatched. CDR1 SGHRS and CDR2 YFSETQ come from the germline V gene. The CDR3 has 17 residues. The CDR3 DNA reads TGCGCCAGCAGCTTGGGACGGACTAGCGGGCCCACAGATACGCAGTATTTT. Its protein is CASSLGRTSGPTDTQYF.

The chain uses TRBV10-3 and TRBJ2-1, with 8 bases matching TRBD2. V lost 8 bases and J lost 7; bases outside the gene matches: 7. Looked up from germline, CDR1 is ENHRY and CDR2 is SYGVKD. This CDR3 has 13 residues. This chain's CDR3 is CAIGGTSQNEQFF. DNA for the CDR3: TGTGCCATCGGGGGGACTAGTCAAAATGAGCAGTTCTTC.

This clone has only a few counts. The chain is built from TRBV6-5 and TRBJ1-1; D perhaps matches TRBD1 (5 bases). The CDR3 totals 12 residues. V gave up 6 bases and J gave up 2 bases, with 7 bases separating them. Germline CDR1 and CDR2: MNHEY and SVGAGI. Here the CDR3 DNA reads TGTGCCAGCAGCCAGGGAAACACTGAAGCTTTCTTT. As protein: CASSQGNTEAFF.

This clone was observed a handful of times. The chain recombines TRBV2 with TRBJ2-3; TRBD2 matches at 9 bases. V shed 6 bases, J shed 7 bases, and the junction held 8 bases outside the gene matches. The CDR3 totals 14 residues. The germline V gene encodes CDR1 SNHLY and CDR2 FYNNEI. CDR3 in amino acids: CASSLAGVRNTQYF. The CDR3 DNA is TGTGCCAGCAGCTTAGCGGGAGTGAGGAATACGCAGTATTTT.

This clone was seen a handful of times. The V call is TRBV28, the J call TRBJ2-1, with 9 bases aligning to TRBD2. V lost 2 bases, J lost 6 bases, and 2 bases stayed unmatched. CDR1 and CDR2 from the germline V gene are MDHEN and SYDVKM. The CDR3 contains 14 residues. As DNA, the CDR3 is TGTGCCAGCAGTTTACTAGCGGGGACCAATGAGCAGTTCTTC. Protein product: CASSLLAGTNEQFF.

The genes are TRBV30 and TRBJ1-1; D possibly corresponds to TRBD1 (5 bases). CDR1 is GTSNPN and CDR2 is SVGIG in the germline V gene (reference sequence). The CDR3 is 14 residues long. Trimming removed 3 bases from V and 0 bases from J, with 11 bases in between. The CDR3 here is CAWRQGTLNTEAFF. In DNA form, the CDR3 reads TGTGCCTGGAGGCAGGGAACGTTGAACACTGAAGCTTTCTTT.

The chain combines TRBV28 with TRBJ2-1; 9 bases are a match to TRBD2. The germline gives CDR1 MDHEN, CDR2 SYDVKM. The CDR3 has 15 amino acids. V shed 7 bases and J 0 bases; nucleotides not matched to a gene: 4. The CDR3 region has the DNA TGTGCCAGCACTAGAGCGGGAGGCTCCTACAATGAGCAGTTCTTC. This sequence encodes CASTRAGGSYNEQFF.

CDR3 DNA sequence: TGCGCCAGCAGCCAGGCCTTAGAACAGGGGGTTGAAGAAAAACTGTTTTTT. Amino acid sequence: CASSQALEQGVEEKLFF. The gene calls are TRBV4-1 and TRBJ1-4, with 8 bases aligning to TRBD1. J lost 8 bases, V lost 3 bases, and 14 bases had no gene match. The CDR3 totals 17 residues. Germline CDR1 and CDR2: MGHRA and YSYEKL.

This chain links TRBV24-1 with TRBJ2-7; 9 bases match TRBD2. Trimming cost V 9 bases and J 3 bases; bases outside gene matches: 8. Germline V gene lookup returns CDR1 KGHDR and CDR2 SFDVKD. There are 14 residues in the CDR3. The CDR3 DNA follows: TGTGCCACCTCAGCGGCGGGAGGGGTCTACGAGCAGTACTTC. Its translation: CATSAAGGVYEQYF.

This clone was detected only once. The CDR3 loop reads CASTSLMTSGIYNEQFF. In DNA form, the CDR3 reads TGTGCCAGCACCTCCCTAATGACTAGCGGGATCTACAATGAGCAGTTCTTC. The chain joins TRBV28 to TRBJ2-1, with 11 bases aligning to TRBD2. The length of the CDR3 is 17 residues. Trimming cost V 7 bases and J 3 bases; bases outside gene matches: 11. Germline V gives CDR1 MDHEN, CDR2 SYDVKM.

This clone was recorded a few times. V gene TRBV7-8 combines with J gene TRBJ1-5; perhaps TRBD1 as D (5 bases). This CDR3 has 14 amino acids. V was clipped by 5 bases and J by 2 bases, with 10 bases between them. Germline assignment: CDR1 SGHVS and CDR2 FQNEAQ. CDR3 in amino acids: CASSDRSRNQPQHF. CDR3 nucleotides: TGTGCCAGCAGCGACAGAAGCCGCAATCAGCCCCAGCATTTT.

The chain combines TRBV2 with TRBJ2-2, with 8 bases matching TRBD1. Trimming cost V 7 bases and J 5 bases; bases outside gene matches: 9. Germline V CDR1 and CDR2: SNHLY, FYNNEI. There are 15 residues in the CDR3. CDR3 DNA sequence: TGTGCCAGCAAGGGAACAGGGGGTCAGACCGGGGAGCTGTTTTTT. The encoded protein is CASKGTGGQTGELFF.

This rearrangement joins TRBV19 to TRBJ2-7; D possibly corresponds to TRBD2 (5 bases). Germline lookup yields CDR1 LNHDA and CDR2 SQIVND (reference sequence). The CDR3 runs 13 residues. Trimming took off 5 bases at V and 3 bases at J, with 11 bases between the two ends. CDR3 amino acids: CASSETGLYEQYF. DNA of the CDR3: TGTGCCAGTAGTGAAACTGGACTCTACGAGCAGTACTTC.

The chain links TRBV28 to TRBJ1-5; TRBD1 matches at 8 bases. Looked up from germline, CDR1 is MDHEN and CDR2 is SYDVKM. The trim removed 7 bases at V and 4 bases at J, leaving 12 bases unmatched. The CDR3 has 16 residues. The CDR3 coding sequence is TGTGCCAGCAAGCCGGCCGGACAGGGAATTAATCAGCCCCAGCATTTT. Translation: CASKPAGQGINQPQHF. Full variable domain (outside the CDR3, taken from reference TRBV28 and TRBJ1-5): DVKVTQSSRYLVKRTGEKVFLECVQDMDHENMFWYRQDPGLGLRLIYFSYDVKMKEKGDIPEGYSVSREKKERFSLILESASTNQTSMYLCASKPAGQGINQPQHFGDGTRLSIL.

In this sample, this clone turned up once. The chain uses TRBV9 and TRBJ2-3, with D possibly being TRBD1 (5 bases). The CDR3 length is 15 residues. With 0 bases removed from V and 1 base from J, the gap between germline ends came to 9 bases. From germline, CDR1 is SGDLS and CDR2 YYNGEE. Here the CDR3 DNA reads TGTGCCAGCAGCGTAGGCGAAGGGGGCACAGATACGCAGTATTTT. It translates to CASSVGEGGTDTQYF.

The chain has TRBV5-1 and TRBJ2-1, with TRBD2 matching 9 bases. CDR3 length equals 17 residues. Germline V lookup: CDR1 SGHRS, CDR2 YFSETQ. Trimming took 1 base from V and 9 from J; bases not matched to a gene: 14. CDR3 in amino acids: CASSLLSGGGGAIEQFF. In DNA, the CDR3 is TGCGCCAGCAGCTTGTTGTCGGGTGGCGGGGGGGCCATTGAGCAGTTCTTC. Full variable domain (rest looked up from reference TRBV5-1 and TRBJ2-1): KAGVTQTPRYLIKTRGQQVTLSCSPISGHRSVSWYQQTPGQGLQFLFEYFSETQRNKGNFPGRFSGRQFSNSRSEMNVSTLELGDSALYLCASSLLSGGGGAIEQFFGPGTRLTVL.

The rearrangement joins TRBV14 to TRBJ2-2, with D possibly being TRBD2 (7 bases). This CDR3 comprises 16 residues. The germline V gene has CDR1 SGHDN and CDR2 FVKESK. Trimming took 1 base from V and 6 from J, leaving 15 bases between them. CDR3 sequence reads: CASSQVGGLGAGELFF. CDR3 bases: TGTGCCAGCAGCCAAGTCGGGGGGCTTGGGGCCGGGGAGCTGTTTTTT.